The T cell receptor beta chain described here comes from a study of low-dose radiotherapy and immunotherapy resistance in tumors. cDNA synthesis used a TRAV/TRBV-specific primer set for both chains. Amplification, which lasted roughly 22 PCR cycles, used a constant-region primer and V-primer adapter to amplify TCRs. TCRdb ran MiXCR on the reads and lists one entry per CDR3 protein. The repertoire holds 30,000 to 45,000 distinct CDR3 sequences, more than 20% seen once, with about 8.3% in the top ten. Time point: after trial treatment. Treatment specified: LDRT plus nivolumab, ipilimumab, low-dose cyclophosphamide and aspirin (RACIN trial). Worth noting for this clonotype: The DNA is omitted, as the CDR3 cannot be located on it reliably, and the CDR3 follows TCRdb's listing.

The material was PBMCs, obtained after low-dose radiotherapy plus immunotherapy. The sequence was collected from a female donor with ovarian cancer.

The CDR3 sequence is CSAVDSQNEKLFFF. This chain joins TRBV20-1 and TRBJ1-4. With termini counted, the CDR3 has 14 amino acids. The V gene's germline CDR1 is DFQATT and CDR2 SNEGSKA (reference sequence).